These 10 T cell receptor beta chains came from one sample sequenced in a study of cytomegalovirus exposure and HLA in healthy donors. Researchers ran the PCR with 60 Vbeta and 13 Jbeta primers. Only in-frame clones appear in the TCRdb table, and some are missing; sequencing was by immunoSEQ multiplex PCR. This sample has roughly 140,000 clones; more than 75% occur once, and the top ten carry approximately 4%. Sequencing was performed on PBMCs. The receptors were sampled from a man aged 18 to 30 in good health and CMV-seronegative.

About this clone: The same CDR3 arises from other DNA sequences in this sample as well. The CDR3 DNA is TGTGCCAGCAGTTCGGGACAAACCTACGAGCAGTACTTC. It encodes CASSSGQTYEQYF. The rearrangement links TRBV28 to TRBJ2-7; perhaps TRBD1 as D (6 bases). The length of the CDR3 is 13 residues. The germline V gene encodes CDR1 MDHEN and CDR2 SYDVKM. Trimming removed 4 bases from V and 2 bases from J, with 9 bases in between.

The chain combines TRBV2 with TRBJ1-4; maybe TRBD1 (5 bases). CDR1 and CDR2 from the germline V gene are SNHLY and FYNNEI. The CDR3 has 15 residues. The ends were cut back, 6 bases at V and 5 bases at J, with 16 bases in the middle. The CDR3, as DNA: TGTGCCAGCAGGCAACCGGGGGAAGGAAATGAAAAACTGTTTTTT. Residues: CASRQPGEGNEKLFF. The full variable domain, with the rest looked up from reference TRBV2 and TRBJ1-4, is EPEVTQTPSHQVTQMGQEVILRCVPISNHLYFYWYRQILGQKVEFLVSFYNNEISEKSEIFDDQFSVERPDGSNFTLKIRSTKLEDSAMYFCASRQPGEGNEKLFFGSGTQLSVL.

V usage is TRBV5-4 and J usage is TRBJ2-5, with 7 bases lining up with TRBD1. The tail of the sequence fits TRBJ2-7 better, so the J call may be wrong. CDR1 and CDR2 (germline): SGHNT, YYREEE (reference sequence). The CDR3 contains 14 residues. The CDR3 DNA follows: TGTGCCAGCAGCCCCCGGGACAGCAGATACGAGCAGTACTTC. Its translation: CASSPRDSRYEQYF.

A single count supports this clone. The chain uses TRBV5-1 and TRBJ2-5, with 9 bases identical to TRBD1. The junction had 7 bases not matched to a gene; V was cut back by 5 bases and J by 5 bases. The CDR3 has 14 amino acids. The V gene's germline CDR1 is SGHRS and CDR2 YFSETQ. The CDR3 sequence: CASSLQGAEETQYF. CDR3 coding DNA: TGCGCCAGCAGTTTACAGGGGGCCGAGGAGACCCAGTACTTC.

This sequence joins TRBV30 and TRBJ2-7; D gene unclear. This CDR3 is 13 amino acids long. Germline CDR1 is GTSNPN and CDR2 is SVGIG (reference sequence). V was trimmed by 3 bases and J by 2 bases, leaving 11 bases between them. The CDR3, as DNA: TGTGCCTGGAGGCCTGTGGCAGCCTACGAGCAGTACTTC. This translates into CAWRPVAAYEQYF.

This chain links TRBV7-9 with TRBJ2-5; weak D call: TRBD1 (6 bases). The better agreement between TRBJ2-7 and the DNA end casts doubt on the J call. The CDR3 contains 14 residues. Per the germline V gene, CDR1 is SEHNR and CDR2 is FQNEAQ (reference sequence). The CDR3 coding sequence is TGTGCCAGCAGCCCAGACAGGACGCGCTACGAGCAGTACTTC. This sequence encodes CASSPDRTRYEQYF.

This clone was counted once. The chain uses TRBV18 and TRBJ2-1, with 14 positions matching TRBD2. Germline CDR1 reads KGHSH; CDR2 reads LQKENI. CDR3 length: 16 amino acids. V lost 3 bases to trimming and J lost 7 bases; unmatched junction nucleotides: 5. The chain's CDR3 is CASSPLGTSGRNEQFF. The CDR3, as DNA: TGTGCCAGCTCACCCCTCGGGACTAGCGGGAGAAATGAGCAGTTCTTC.

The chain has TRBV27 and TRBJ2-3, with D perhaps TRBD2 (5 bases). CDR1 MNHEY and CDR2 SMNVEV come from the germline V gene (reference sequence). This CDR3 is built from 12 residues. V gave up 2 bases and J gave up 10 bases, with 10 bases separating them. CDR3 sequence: CASSLTSIPQYF. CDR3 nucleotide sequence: TGTGCCAGCAGTTTAACTAGTATTCCGCAGTATTTT.

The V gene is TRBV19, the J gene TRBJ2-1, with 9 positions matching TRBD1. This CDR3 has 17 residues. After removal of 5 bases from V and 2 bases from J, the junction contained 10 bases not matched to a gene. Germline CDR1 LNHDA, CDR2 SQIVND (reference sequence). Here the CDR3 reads CASSGTGNIGAYNEQFF. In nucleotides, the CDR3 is TGTGCCAGTAGTGGGACAGGGAACATTGGAGCCTACAATGAGCAGTTCTTC.

Here the CDR3 DNA reads TGTGCCAGCAGTTTATGGACAGGGGACTACGAGCAGTACTTC. Residues: CASSLWTGDYEQYF. The rearrangement uses TRBV27 and TRBJ2-7, with 9 nucleotides matching TRBD1. The V gene end was trimmed by 1 base and the J gene end by 3 bases; junction bases not matched to a gene: 1. The CDR3 consists of 14 residues. CDR1 MNHEY and CDR2 SMNVEV come from the germline V gene (reference sequence).